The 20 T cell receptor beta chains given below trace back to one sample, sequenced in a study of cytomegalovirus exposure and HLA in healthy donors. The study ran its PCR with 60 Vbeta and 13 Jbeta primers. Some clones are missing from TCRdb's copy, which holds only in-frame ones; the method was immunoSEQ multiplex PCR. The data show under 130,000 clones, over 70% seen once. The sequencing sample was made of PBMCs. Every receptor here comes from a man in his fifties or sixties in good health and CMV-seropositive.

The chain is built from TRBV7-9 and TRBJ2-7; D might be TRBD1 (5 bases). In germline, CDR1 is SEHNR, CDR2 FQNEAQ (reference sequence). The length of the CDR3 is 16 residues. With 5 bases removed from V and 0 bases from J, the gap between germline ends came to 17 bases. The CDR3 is CASSAKLSDNSYEQYF. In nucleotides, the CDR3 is TGTGCCAGCAGCGCAAAGTTGTCGGACAACTCCTACGAGCAGTACTTC.

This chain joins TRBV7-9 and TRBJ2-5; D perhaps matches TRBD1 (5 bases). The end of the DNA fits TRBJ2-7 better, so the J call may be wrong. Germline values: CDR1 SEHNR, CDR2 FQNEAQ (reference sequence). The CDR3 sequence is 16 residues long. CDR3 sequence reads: CASSAKLSDNSYEQYF. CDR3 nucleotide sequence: TGTGCCAGCAGCGCAAAGTTGTCGGACAACTCCTACGAGCAGTACTTC.

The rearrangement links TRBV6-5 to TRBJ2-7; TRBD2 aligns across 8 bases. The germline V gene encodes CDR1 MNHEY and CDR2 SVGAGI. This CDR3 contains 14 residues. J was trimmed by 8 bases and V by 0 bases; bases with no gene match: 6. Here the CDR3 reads CASSYSREATKQYF. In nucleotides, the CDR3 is TGTGCCAGCAGTTACTCGCGGGAGGCCACAAAGCAGTACTTC.

Here the CDR3 DNA reads TGTGCCAGCAGCTTTTCGGGAGGAAATACCGGGGAGCTGTTTTTT. It yields the protein CASSFSGGNTGELFF. The chain employs TRBV5-4 and TRBJ2-2; TRBD2 aligns across 7 bases. The length of the CDR3 is 15 residues. V dropped 2 bases and J dropped 5; count of bases not matched to a gene: 6. Germline V lookup: CDR1 SGHNT, CDR2 YYREEE (reference sequence).

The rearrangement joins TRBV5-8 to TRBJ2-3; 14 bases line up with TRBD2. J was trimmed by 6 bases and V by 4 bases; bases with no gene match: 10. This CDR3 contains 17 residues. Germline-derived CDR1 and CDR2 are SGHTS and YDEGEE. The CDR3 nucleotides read TGTGCCAGCAGCCAACCGGGACTAGCGGGGGCAATCGATACGCAGTATTTT. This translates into CASSQPGLAGAIDTQYF.

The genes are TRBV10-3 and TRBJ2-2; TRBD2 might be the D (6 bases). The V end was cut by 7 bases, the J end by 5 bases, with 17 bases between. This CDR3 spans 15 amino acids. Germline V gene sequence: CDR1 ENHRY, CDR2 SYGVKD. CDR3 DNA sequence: TGTGCCATCATAGCGGATCCAGGCGGTACCGGGGAGCTGTTTTTT. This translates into CAIIADPGGTGELFF.

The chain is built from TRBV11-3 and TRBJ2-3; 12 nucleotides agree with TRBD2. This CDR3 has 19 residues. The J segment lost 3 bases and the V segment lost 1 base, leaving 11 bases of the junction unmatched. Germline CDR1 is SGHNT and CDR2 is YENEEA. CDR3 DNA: TGTGCCAGCAGCTTAGGCGGACTAGCGGGAAATTTGGGGACAGATACGCAGTATTTT. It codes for CASSLGGLAGNLGTDTQYF. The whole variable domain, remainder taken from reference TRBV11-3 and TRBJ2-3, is EAGVVQSPRYKIIEKKQPVAFWCNPISGHNTLYWYLQNLGQGPELLIRYENEEAVDDSQLPKDRFSAERLKGVDSTLKIQPAELGDSAVYLCASSLGGLAGNLGTDTQYFGPGTRLTVL.

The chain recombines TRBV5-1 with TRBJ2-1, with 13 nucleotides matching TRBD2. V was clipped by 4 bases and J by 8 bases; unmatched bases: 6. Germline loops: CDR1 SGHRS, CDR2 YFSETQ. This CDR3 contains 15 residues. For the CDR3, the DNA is TGCGCCAGCAGCACGGGACTAGCGGGATCTGATGAGCAGTTCTTC. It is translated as CASSTGLAGSDEQFF.

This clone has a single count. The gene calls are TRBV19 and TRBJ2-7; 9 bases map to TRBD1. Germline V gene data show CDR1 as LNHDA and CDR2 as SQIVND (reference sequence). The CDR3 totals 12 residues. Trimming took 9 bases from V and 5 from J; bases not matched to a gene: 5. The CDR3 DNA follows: TGTGCCAGGCACAGGGGGCGCAACGAGCAGTACTTC. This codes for CARHRGRNEQYF.

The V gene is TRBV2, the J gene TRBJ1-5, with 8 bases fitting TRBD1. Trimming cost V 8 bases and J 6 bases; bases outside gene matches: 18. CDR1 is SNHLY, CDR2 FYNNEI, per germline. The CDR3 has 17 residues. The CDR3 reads CASSWGRSGGRTQPQHF. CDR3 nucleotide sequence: TGTGCCAGCTCCTGGGGCCGGTCAGGGGGCAGGACTCAGCCCCAGCATTTT. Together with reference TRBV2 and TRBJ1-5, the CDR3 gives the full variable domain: EPEVTQTPSHQVTQMGQEVILRCVPISNHLYFYWYRQILGQKVEFLVSFYNNEISEKSEIFDDQFSVERPDGSNFTLKIRSTKLEDSAMYFCASSWGRSGGRTQPQHFGDGTRLSIL.

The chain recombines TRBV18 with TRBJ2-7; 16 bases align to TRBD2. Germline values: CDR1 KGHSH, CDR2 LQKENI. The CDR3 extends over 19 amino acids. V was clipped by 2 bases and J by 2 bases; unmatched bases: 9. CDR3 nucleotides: TGTGCCAGCTCACCAAGTGTAATGGGACTAGCGGGAGGGGCCTACGAGCAGTACTTC. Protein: CASSPSVMGLAGGAYEQYF.

The CDR3 here is CASSLSGFNTEAFF. Here the CDR3 DNA reads TGTGCCAGCAGTTTATCGGGATTCAACACTGAAGCTTTCTTT. The chain links TRBV28 to TRBJ1-1; no clear D gene. V lost 1 base and J lost 2, with 8 bases in between. Germline V gene data show CDR1 as MDHEN and CDR2 as SYDVKM. There are 14 residues in the CDR3.

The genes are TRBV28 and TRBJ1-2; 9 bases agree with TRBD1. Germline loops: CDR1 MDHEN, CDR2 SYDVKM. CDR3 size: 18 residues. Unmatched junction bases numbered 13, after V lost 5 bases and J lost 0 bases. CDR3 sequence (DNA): TGTGCCAGCAGTCCCCCCCTCGGTCGGGACAGGGCTAACTATGGCTACACCTTC. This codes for CASSPPLGRDRANYGYTF.

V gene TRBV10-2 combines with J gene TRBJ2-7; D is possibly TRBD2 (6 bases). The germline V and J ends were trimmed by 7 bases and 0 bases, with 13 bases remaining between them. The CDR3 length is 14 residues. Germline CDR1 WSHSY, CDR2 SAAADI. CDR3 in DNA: TGCGCCAGCAATGTGGCGGGACCCTCCTACGAGCAGTACTTC. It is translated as CASNVAGPSYEQYF.

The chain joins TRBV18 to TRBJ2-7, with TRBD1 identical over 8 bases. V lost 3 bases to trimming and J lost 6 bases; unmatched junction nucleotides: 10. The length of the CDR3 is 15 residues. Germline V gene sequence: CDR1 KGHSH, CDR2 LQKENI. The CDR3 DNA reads TGTGCCAGCTCACCTGCGAGGACAGGGTCTACCGAGCAGTACTTC. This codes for CASSPARTGSTEQYF.

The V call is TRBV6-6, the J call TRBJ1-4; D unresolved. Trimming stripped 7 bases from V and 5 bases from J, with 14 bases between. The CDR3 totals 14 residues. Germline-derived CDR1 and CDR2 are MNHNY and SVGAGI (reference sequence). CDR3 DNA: TGTGCCAGCACCCTAAATCACGAGAATGAAAAACTGTTTTTT. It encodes CASTLNHENEKLFF.

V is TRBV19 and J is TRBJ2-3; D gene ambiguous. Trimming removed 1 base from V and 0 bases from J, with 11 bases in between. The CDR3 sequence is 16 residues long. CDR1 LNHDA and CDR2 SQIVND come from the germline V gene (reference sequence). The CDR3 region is CASSIGQLSSTDTQYF. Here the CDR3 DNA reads TGTGCCAGTAGTATAGGTCAACTTTCTAGCACAGATACGCAGTATTTT.

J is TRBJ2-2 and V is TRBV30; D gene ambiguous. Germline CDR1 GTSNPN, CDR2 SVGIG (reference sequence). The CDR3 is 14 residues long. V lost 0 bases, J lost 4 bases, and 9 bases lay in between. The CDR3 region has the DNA TGTGCCTGGAGTGTACTAAGTGGCACCGGGGAGCTGTTTTTT. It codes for CAWSVLSGTGELFF.

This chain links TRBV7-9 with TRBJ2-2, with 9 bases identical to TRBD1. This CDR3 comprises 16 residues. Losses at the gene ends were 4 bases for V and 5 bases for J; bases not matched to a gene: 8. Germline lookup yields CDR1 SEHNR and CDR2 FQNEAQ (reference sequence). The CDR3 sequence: CASSWTQGARTGELFF. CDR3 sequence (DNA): TGTGCCAGCAGCTGGACACAGGGGGCTCGTACCGGGGAGCTGTTTTTT.

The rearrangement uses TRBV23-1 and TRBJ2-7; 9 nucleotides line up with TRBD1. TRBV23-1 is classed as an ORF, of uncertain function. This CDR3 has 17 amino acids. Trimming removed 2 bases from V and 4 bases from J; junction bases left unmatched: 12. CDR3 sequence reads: CASSQIWRGDRAYEQYF. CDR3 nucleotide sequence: TGCGCCAGCAGTCAAATTTGGAGGGGGGACAGGGCGTACGAGCAGTACTTC.